The clone carrying this T cell receptor delta chain was observed at least ten times. This likely reflects a read error, since a far larger clone is one base away. Different DNA sequences within this sample yield the same CDR3. The data are from a study of γδ T cells in repeated Plasmodium falciparum infection. TCRdb re-identified clones in the multiplex PCR reads via CATT. Among around 50,000 delta-chain clones listed, around 1.7% were seen once. The sequence was obtained from a pool of human donors (malaria-infected and uninfected, not separated). The specimen sequenced was gamma-delta T cells from blood.

The CDR3 nucleotides read TGTGCTCTTGGGGAAACGACGCGTTGGTTAAACGATAAACTCATCTTT. This encodes CALGETTRWLNDKLIF. The chain recombines TRDV1 with TRDJ1, with unresolved D. V was cut by 2 bases and J by 4 bases, with 17 bases left in between. This CDR3 region has 16 residues. Germline V gene lookup returns CDR1 TSWWSYY and CDR2 QGS.